The 2 T cell receptor beta chains below come from one sample, sequenced in a study of CD8+ T cells in alopecia areata. RNA was extracted and reverse transcribed into cDNA as the sequencing template. The assay was immunoSEQ multiplex PCR, and TCRdb's table has in-frame clones only and misses some. The sample shows 150,000 to 250,000 clones, around 56% of them seen only once. Treatment reported: oral pan-JAK inhibitor, 5-10 mg twice daily. Sample: CD4+ T cells sorted from blood, taken at week 4, from a patient treated with tofacitinib. The receptors stem from a human donor with alopecia areata.

This chain joins TRBV13 and TRBJ1-1, with D unresolved. V shed 2 bases and J shed 1 base, with 20 bases lying between them. The V gene's germline CDR1 is PRHDT and CDR2 FYEKMQ (reference sequence). This CDR3 is built from 18 residues. DNA of the CDR3: TGTGCCAGCAGCTTAACGGGTTGGGCTTCGGCTGGGAACACTGAAGCTTTCTTT. As protein: CASSLTGWASAGNTEAFF. Combining the CDR3 with reference TRBV13 and TRBJ1-1 gives the whole variable domain AAGVIQSPRHLIKEKRETATLKCYPIPRHDTVYWYQQGPGQDPQFLISFYEKMQSDKGSIPDRFSAQQFSDYHSELNMSSLELGDSALYFCASSLTGWASAGNTEAFFGQGTRLTVV.

This clone appeared a single time. The J gene is TRBJ1-4, the V gene TRBV30; possibly TRBD1 for D (5 bases). CDR1 is GTSNPN, CDR2 SVGIG, per germline (reference sequence). Trimming removed 3 bases from V and 4 bases from J, with 18 bases in between. The CDR3 contains 16 residues. CDR3 amino acids: CAWSPYGDGINEKLFF. The CDR3 DNA follows: TGTGCCTGGAGCCCCTATGGGGACGGAATTAATGAAAAACTGTTTTTT.